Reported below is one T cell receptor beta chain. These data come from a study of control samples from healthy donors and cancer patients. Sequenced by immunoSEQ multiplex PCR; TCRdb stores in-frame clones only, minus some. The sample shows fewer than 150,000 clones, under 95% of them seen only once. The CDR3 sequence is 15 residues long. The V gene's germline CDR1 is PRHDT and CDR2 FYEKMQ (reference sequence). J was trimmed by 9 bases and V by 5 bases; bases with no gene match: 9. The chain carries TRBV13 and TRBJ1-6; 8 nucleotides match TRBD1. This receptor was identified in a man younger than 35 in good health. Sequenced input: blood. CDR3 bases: TGTGCCAGCAGCCACGGACAGGGTTCGGGTTCACCCCTCCACTTT. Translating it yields CASSHGQGSGSPLHF.